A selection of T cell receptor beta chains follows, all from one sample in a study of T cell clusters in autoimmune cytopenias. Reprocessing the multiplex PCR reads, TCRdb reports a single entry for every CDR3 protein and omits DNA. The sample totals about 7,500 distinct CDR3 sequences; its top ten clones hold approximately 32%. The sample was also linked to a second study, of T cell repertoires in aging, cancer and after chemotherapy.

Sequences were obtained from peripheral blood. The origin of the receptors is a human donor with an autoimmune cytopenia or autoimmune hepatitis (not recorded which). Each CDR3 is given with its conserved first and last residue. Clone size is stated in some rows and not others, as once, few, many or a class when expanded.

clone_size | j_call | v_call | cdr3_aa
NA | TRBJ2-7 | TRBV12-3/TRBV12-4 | CASQVSGVSYEQYF
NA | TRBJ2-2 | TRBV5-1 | CASSLIGDPNTGELFF
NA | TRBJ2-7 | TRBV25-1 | CASSEFVDIEQYF
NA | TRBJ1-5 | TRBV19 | CATAGGAGNQPQHF
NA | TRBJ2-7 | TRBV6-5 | CASSYSVTGRSSYEQYF
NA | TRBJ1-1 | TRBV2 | CASHGQPNTEAFF
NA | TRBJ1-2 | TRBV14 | CASSPDRGLDGYTF
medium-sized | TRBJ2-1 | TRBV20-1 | CSARGHSGRGYNEQFF
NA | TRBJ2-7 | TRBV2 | CASSEYRDSAYEQYF
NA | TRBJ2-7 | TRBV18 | CASSPPGRPSYEQYF
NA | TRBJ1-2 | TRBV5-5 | CASNSAYRVENYGYTF
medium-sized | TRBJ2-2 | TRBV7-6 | CASSFSQGLRGTGELFF
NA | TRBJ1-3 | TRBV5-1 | CASSLGGQGGNTIYF
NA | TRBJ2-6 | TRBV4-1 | CASSQMAKVSGANVLTF
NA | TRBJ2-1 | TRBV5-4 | CASSVGLAEQFF
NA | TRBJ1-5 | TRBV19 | CASSIDKGANQPQHF
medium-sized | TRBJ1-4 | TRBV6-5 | CATRTGSEKLFF
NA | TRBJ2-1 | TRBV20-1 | CSAPPGTGVHNEQFF
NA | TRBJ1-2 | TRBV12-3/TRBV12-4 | CASGLVPYGYTF
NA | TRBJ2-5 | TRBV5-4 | CASSHPGGPEETQYF
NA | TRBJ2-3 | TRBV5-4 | CASSFPNTDTQYF
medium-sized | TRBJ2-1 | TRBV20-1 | CSASLLANKLNQQFF
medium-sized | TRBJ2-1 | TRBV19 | CASSERVTNEQFF
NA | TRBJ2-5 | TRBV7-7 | CASSFGQQETQYF
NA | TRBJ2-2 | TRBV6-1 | CASSEARANTGELFF
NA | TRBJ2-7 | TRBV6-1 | CASSIPGGYEQYF
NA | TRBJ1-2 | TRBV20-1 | CSARDLGTLSLYGYTF
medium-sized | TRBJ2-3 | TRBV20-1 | CSAIPPTSGGTDTQYF
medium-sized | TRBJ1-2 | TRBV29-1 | CSAGQGNYGYTF
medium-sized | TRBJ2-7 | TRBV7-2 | CASSLSVGEQYF
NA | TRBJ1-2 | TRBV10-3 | CAISEGQGALGYTF
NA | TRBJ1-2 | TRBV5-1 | CASSFGNNYGYTF
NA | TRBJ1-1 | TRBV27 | CASSLRQGDTNTEAFF
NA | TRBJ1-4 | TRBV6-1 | CASSWGSGNEKLFF
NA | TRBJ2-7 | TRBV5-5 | CASSFRDRGYYEQYF
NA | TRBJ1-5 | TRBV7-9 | CASFRQGVESNQPQHF
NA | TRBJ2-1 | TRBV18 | CASSPGTGSLDEQFF
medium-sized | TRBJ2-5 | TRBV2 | CASTESYSMYETQYF
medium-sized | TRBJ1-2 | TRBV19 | CASRETGNNYGYTF
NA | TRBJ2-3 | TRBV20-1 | CSASSGTSGVDTQYF
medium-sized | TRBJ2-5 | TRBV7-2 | CASSLALETQYF
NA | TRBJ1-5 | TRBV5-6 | CASSRALPGQGHQPPHF
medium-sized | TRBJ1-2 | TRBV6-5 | CASKVGLPLNYGYTF
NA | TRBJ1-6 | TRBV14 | CASSQEAYNSPLHF
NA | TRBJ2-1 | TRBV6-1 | CASSDPLAGGPRMMGEQFF
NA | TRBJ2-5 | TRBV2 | CASKVRPGYQETQYF
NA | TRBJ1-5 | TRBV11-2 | CASSPRQGSNQPQHF
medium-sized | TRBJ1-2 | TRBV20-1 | CSARGQGAYGYTF
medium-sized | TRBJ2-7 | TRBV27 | CASSFRGTSYEQYF
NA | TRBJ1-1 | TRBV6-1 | CALRTGAGGNTEAFF
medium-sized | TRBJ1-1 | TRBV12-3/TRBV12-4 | CASSARVEAFF
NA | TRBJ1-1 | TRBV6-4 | CASSDSGMSTEAFF
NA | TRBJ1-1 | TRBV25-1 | CASSDFTGWGGNTEAFF
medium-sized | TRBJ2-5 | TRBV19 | CASSLGTSPETQYF
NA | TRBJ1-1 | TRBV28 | CASRNYPGRKGAFF